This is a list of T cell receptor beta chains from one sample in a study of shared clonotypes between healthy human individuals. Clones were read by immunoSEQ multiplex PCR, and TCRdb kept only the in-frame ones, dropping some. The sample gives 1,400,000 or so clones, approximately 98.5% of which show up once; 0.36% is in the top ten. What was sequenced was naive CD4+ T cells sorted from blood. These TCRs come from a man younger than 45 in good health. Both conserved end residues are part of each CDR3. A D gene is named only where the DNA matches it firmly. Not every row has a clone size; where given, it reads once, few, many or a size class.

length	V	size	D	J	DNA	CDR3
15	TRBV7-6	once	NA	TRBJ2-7	TGTGCCAGCAGCTCAGGACCGCTAGCCTCCTACGAGCAGTACTTC	CASSSGPLASYEQYF
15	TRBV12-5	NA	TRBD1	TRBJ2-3	TGTGCTAGTGGCCCGGGACAGGCCTCGGCAGATACGCAGTATTTT	CASGPGQASADTQYF
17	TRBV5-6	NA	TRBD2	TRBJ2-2	TGTGCCAGCAGTGCCCCTTTGGGCGGGAGAGGCACCGGGGAGCTGTTTTTT	CASSAPLGGRGTGELFF
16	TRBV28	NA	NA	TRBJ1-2	TGTGCCAGCAGTTCCACCCGAGGGATTTCTAACTATGGCTACACCTTC	CASSSTRGISNYGYTF
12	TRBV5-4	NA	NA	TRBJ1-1	TGTGCCAGCAGTTTTGACGGCACTGAAGCTTTCTTT	CASSFDGTEAFF
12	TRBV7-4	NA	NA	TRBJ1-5	TGTGCCAGCATCCTGACCCGGCCCCCCCAGCATTTT	CASILTRPPQHF
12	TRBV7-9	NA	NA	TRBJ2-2	TGTGCCAGCACCCCTAGGTCCGGGGAGCTGTTTTTT	CASTPRSGELFF
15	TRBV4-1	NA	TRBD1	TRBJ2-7	TGCGCCAGCAGCCGACTGGAGACAGGGCTCTACGAGCAGTACTTC	CASSRLETGLYEQYF
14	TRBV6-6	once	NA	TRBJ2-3	TGTGCCAGCAGTTATGCGGGTCTCACAGATACGCAGTATTTT	CASSYAGLTDTQYF
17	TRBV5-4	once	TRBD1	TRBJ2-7	TGTGCCAGCAGCTTGGCTGCTCTGACAGGGGGTGCCTACGAGCAGTACTTC	CASSLAALTGGAYEQYF
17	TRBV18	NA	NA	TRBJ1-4	TGTGCCAGCTCACACCGGGACGGAGAAATGAAAAACTTCATCCTGTTTTTT	CASSHRDGEMKNFILFF
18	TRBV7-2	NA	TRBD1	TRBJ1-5	TGTGCCAGCAGCTTAGGTGCGGGGACAGGGGCCCGCAATCAGCCCCAGCATTTT	CASSLGAGTGARNQPQHF
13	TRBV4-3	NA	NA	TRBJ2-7	TGCGCCAGCAGCCAAGAAAGCGGAGGTGAGCAGTACTTC	CASSQESGGEQYF
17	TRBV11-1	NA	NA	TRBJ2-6	TGTGCCAGCGGTCGGGGACCGCTAAGCTCTGGGGCCAACGTCCTGACTTTC	CASGRGPLSSGANVLTF
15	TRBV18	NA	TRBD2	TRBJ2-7	TGTGCCAGCTCACCACTTCTAGCGGGAGGGCGCGAGCAGTACTTC	CASSPLLAGGREQYF
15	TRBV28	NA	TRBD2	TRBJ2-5	TGTGCCAGCAGTTTGAGGGGAGGGGTACAAGAGACCCAGTACTTC	CASSLRGGVQETQYF
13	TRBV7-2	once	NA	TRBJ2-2	TGTGCCAGCAGCTTAGGGACAGCCGGGGAGCTGTTTTTT	CASSLGTAGELFF
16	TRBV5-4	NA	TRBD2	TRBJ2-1	TGTGCCAGCAGCCAGTTTTCCGGGACTAGGTACAATGAGCAGTTCTTC	CASSQFSGTRYNEQFF
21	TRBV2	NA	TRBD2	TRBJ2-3	TGTGCCAGCAGCAGAAGGTTGGGTGGGACTAGCGGGAGGGTCCAGCACGATACGCAGTATTTT	CASSRRLGGTSGRVQHDTQYF
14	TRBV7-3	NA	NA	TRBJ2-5	TGTGCCAGCAGCTTAACCCGGGGTGCGGAGACCCAGTACTTC	CASSLTRGAETQYF
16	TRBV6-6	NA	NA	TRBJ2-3	TGTGCCAGCAGTTCCCGGGCCTTAGGTGGCACAGATACGCAGTATTTT	CASSSRALGGTDTQYF
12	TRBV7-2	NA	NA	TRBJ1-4	TGTGCCAGCACAACCCCGCCTGAAAAACTGTTTTTT	CASTTPPEKLFF
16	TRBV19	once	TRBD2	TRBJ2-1	TGTGCCAGTAGTAAAAATCCGACTAGCGGATACAATGAGCAGTTCTTC	CASSKNPTSGYNEQFF
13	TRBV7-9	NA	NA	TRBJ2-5	TGTGCCAGCTCCCAGTGGGCCGGAGAGACCCAGTACTTC	CASSQWAGETQYF
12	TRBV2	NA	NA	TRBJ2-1	TGTGCCAGCAGTGTGAAGGGGGAGTCCGGGTTCTTC	CASSVKGESGFF
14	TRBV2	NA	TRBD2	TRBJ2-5	TGTGCCAGTAGTAGCGGGAGGTACCAAGAGACCCAGTACTTC	CASSSGRYQETQYF
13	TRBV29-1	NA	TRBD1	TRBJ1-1	TGCAGCGTTGAGGTGAACAGGGGTGTGGGGGCTTTCTTT	CSVEVNRGVGAFF
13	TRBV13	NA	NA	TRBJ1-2	TGTGCCAGCAGCTTAGGCAGGGGCGATGGCTACACCTTC	CASSLGRGDGYTF
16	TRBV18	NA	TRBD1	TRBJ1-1	TGTGCCAGCTCCCTTCCCCATGGACAGGGGAACACTGAAGCTTTCTTT	CASSLPHGQGNTEAFF
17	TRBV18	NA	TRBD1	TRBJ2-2	TGTGCCAGCTCGCGACAGGGGGCGGCCTCGAACACCGGGGAGCTGTTTTTT	CASSRQGAASNTGELFF
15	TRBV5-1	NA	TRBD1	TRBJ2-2	TGCGCCAGCAGCGGAACCGGGACAGTGACCGGGGAGCTGTTTTTT	CASSGTGTVTGELFF
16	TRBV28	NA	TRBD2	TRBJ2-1	TGTGCCAGCAGGGGGACTAGGGTGGGAGGCTACAATGAGCAGTTCTTC	CASRGTRVGGYNEQFF
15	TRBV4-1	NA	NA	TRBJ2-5	TGCGCCAGCAGCCAAGAATCAGCAGGGCGGGAGACCCAGTACTTC	CASSQESAGRETQYF
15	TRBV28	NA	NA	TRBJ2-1	TGTGCCAGCAGTTTATCCCCAGCGTCCTACAATGAGCAGTTCTTC	CASSLSPASYNEQFF
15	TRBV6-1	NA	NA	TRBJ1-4	TGTGCCAGCAATATCCGACGGGAAGCTTTGGAAAAACTGTTTTTT	CASNIRREALEKLFF
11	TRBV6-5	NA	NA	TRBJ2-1	TGTGCCAGCGGGAGATCGAATGAGCAGTTCTTC	CASGRSNEQFF
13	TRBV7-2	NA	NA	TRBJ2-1	TGTGCCAGCAGCTTAGCGCTAGTCAATGAGCAGTTCTTC	CASSLALVNEQFF
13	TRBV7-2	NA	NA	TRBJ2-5	TGTGCCAGCAGCCTTCCGGTGCAAGAGACCCAGTACTTC	CASSLPVQETQYF
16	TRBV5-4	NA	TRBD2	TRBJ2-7	TGTGCCAGCAGCTTTCAAACGAGCGGGGGGCCCTACGAGCAGTACTTC	CASSFQTSGGPYEQYF
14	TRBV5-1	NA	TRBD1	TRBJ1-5	TGCGCCAGCAGCTTGGGCCAGGGGGATCTGCCCCAGCATTTT	CASSLGQGDLPQHF
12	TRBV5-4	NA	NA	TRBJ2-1	TGTGCCAGCAGCCTCACTAAGGATGAGCAGTTCTTC	CASSLTKDEQFF
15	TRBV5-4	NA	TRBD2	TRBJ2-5	TGTGCCAGCAGCTCGGGGACTAGCGGGAAAGAGACCCAGTACTTC	CASSSGTSGKETQYF
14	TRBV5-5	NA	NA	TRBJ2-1	TGTGCCAGCAGCCCGGGAAATCAGGAGAGTGAGCAGTTCTTC	CASSPGNQESEQFF
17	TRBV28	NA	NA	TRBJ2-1	TGTGCCAGCAGTTCCCCCCTAGCCGGGGGCTCCTACAATGAGCAGTTCTTC	CASSSPLAGGSYNEQFF
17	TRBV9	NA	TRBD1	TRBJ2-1	TGTGCCAGCACCCCTACCTTTCGGGACAGGGGCTACAATGAGCAGTTCTTC	CASTPTFRDRGYNEQFF
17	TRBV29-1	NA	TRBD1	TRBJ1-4	TGCAGCGTTTCGAGGGGCGGTCAGGGGGCGACTAATGAAAAACTGTTTTTT	CSVSRGGQGATNEKLFF
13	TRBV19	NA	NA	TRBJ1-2	TGTGCCAGTAGTCTGACCGGCACCCGGGCCTACACCTTC	CASSLTGTRAYTF
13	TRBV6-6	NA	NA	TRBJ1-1	TGTGCCAGCAGTTACTCCCCCGGGCAGGAAGCTTTCTTT	CASSYSPGQEAFF
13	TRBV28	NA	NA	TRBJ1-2	TGTGCCAGCAATTCTCCATTGCAACATGGCTACACCTTC	CASNSPLQHGYTF
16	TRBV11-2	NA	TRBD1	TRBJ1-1	TGTGCCAGCAGCTTGACAGGGCTGAACGTCGGCACTGAAGCTTTCTTT	CASSLTGLNVGTEAFF
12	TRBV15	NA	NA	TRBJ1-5	TGTGCCACCAGCAGACAATTTCAGCCCCAGCATTTT	CATSRQFQPQHF
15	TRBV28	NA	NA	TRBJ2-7	TGTGCCAGCAGTCCAACACTAAGTTTCCCCTACGAGCAGTACTTC	CASSPTLSFPYEQYF
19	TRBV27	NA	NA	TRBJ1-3	TGTGCCAGCGGCCCCCTTGGAGGGCTGGGTGGGGTCTCTGGAAACACCATATATTTT	CASGPLGGLGGVSGNTIYF
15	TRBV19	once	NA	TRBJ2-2	TGTGCCAGTAGTCTCTTGAGTCGTGGGACCGGGGAGCTGTTTTTT	CASSLLSRGTGELFF